This TCR beta chain is drawn from a study of neurological immune-mediated disorders. Study findings and constraints: The absence of shared CDR3 amino acid sequences among expanded clones across subjects suggests private repertoires in all groups. Phylogenetic grouping put 18 of 34 multiple sclerosis patients' repertoires into one related-CDR3 cluster, a possible signature.

In its sample, this clonotype was seen many times. Its antigen is currently unknown. The V gene end was trimmed by 5 bases and the J gene end by 5 bases; junction bases not matched to a gene: 9. This CDR3 is built from 15 residues. TCRdb re-called the 5' RACE reads with MiXCR, one entry per CDR3 protein. The sample includes 54,000 or so distinct CDR3 sequences, around 3.6% seen only once; the top ten take approximately 3.3%. This sequence originates from a woman aged 30 to 39 with multiple sclerosis. Sequenced: PBMCs. The J gene is TRBJ2-5, the V gene TRBV12-3 or TRBV12-4, with 9 bases matching TRBD1. CDR3 nucleotide sequence: TGTGCCAGCAGTGAGGACAGGGGACGGGACGAGACCCAGTACTTC. It translates to CASSEDRGRDETQYF.